Included here is one T cell receptor beta chain sequence, with context. The data are from a study of blood T cell repertoires in COVID-19. About the research overall: Samples of COVID-19 (acute and convalescent) were obtained from the United States, Italy and Spain. In each case, the material was cDNA or gDNA derived from T cells, B-cell-depleted T cells, or PBMCs.

V shed 1 base and J shed 4 bases, with 13 bases lying between them. From germline, CDR1 is SQVTM and CDR2 ANQGSEA. This CDR3 spans 14 amino acids. As originally analysed: Estimation of nucleated cell counts was performed using reference gene primer amplification. Data came from immunoSEQ multiplex PCR; TCRdb stores just in-frame clones and leaves some out. From that table come the V and J calls and clone size; the DNA was used to work out D and trimming. This table has about 220,000 clones, roughly 82% appearing once. This receptor was taken from a man aged 50 or older with active or convalescent COVID-19. The sequencing input was peripheral blood. The chain recombines TRBV29-1 with TRBJ1-2; D gene unclear. The DNA for the CDR3 is TGCAGCGTTGAAGCCCCTTCCTGGGCCTATGGCTACACCTTC. Its translation is CSVEAPSWAYGYTF.